Included here is one T cell receptor beta chain sequence, with context. The antigen remains unidentified. The entry originates in a study of blood T cells in healthy people across ages. Study-level findings and limits: Roughly linear declines in TCR beta diversity per million T cells occurred with age.

It was with a sample-barcoded 5' primer and a J-beta primer mix that a second PCR of roughly 7 to 12 cycles was run. One entry per CDR3 protein, called by TCRdb with MiXCR from the 5' RACE reads. The table lists more than 900,000 distinct CDR3 sequences, almost 25% of them singletons, with approximately 0.75% in the top ten. The CDR3 is made up of 18 amino acids. V trimming: 3 bases; J trimming: 0 bases; junction bases outside the gene matches: 5. In germline, CDR1 is SGHDT, CDR2 YYEEEE. These same records also appear under a second study, on T cells of mothers and their children. That source reports: Nine systemically healthy Caucasian donors: three mothers, six children. In cDNA synthesis, all of the extracted RNA was used at around 1.5 ug per 15 ul. Mothers yielded over 8.5 million CDR3 reads, children about 3 million each.

The chain has TRBV5-6 and TRBJ2-1, with 14 bases lining up with TRBD2. This TCR derives from a girl aged 2-9 years in good health. The sample taken for sequencing was blood. Written as DNA, the CDR3 is TGTGCCAGCAGCTCGACTAGCGGGGGGGCCCGCTCCTACAATGAGCAGTTCTTC. It is translated as CASSSTSGGARSYNEQFF.